A single sample is the source of the 21 T cell receptor beta chains below, sequenced in a study of shared clonotypes between healthy human individuals. The naive CD8 fraction comprised CD45RO-negative cells positively selected for CCR7 and excluded terminally differentiated effector memory CD45RA+ cells. The table came from immunoSEQ multiplex PCR; TCRdb's copy has only in-frame clones and leaves some out. The table lists around 2.1 million clones, around 93% of them singletons. The sequenced sample consisted of naive CD8+ T cells from PBMCs. These receptors all stem from a man between 18 and 35 years old in good health. Some clones in this sample may be carry-over from other donors' samples.

J is TRBJ2-5 and V is TRBV28, with D maybe TRBD2 (7 bases). Germline CDR1 is MDHEN and CDR2 is SYDVKM. This CDR3 spans 13 amino acids. V lost 8 bases and J 5 bases, leaving 15 bases between the germline ends. CDR3 in amino acids: CASGGGRWETQYF. The CDR3 coding sequence is TGTGCCAGCGGGGGGGGGCGCTGGGAGACCCAGTACTTC.

The chain employs TRBV27 and TRBJ2-3; 7 bases agree with TRBD2. Germline V gene data show CDR1 as MNHEY and CDR2 as SMNVEV (reference sequence). The CDR3 has 16 residues. Trimming at V came to 3 bases and at J to 1 base, leaving 7 bases not matched to a gene. The CDR3 DNA follows: TGTGCCAGCAGTTTCTGGCGGGAGCTTGGCACAGATACGCAGTATTTT. Residues: CASSFWRELGTDTQYF.

This clone was seen only once. V is TRBV5-8 and J is TRBJ2-7; 10 positions match TRBD2. This CDR3 is 14 amino acids long. Germline V gives CDR1 SGHTS, CDR2 YDEGEE. V was pared by 0 bases and J by 6 bases, with 3 bases of the junction left unmatched. CDR3 in DNA: TGTGCCAGCAGCTTGGTGCTAGCGGGAGCCGAGCAGTACTTC. Protein: CASSLVLAGAEQYF.

The chain uses TRBV28 and TRBJ1-1; 8 bases map to TRBD1. CDR3 size: 14 residues. Germline CDR1 is MDHEN and CDR2 is SYDVKM. V dropped 3 bases and J dropped 7; count of bases not matched to a gene: 7. The CDR3 spells CASSFAGGDYEAFF. The CDR3 DNA is TGTGCCAGCAGTTTTGCAGGGGGCGATTATGAAGCTTTCTTT.

J is TRBJ2-3 and V is TRBV15; 8 bases are a match to TRBD1. Germline trimming cut 6 bases from V and 0 bases from J; bases unmatched to any gene: 14. From germline, CDR1 is LNHNV and CDR2 YYDKDF (reference sequence). This CDR3 contains 18 residues. The DNA for the CDR3 is TGTGCCACCAGAGGGGGACAGGTGTCGGGAGTAAGCACAGATACGCAGTATTTT. It is translated as CATRGGQVSGVSTDTQYF.

The chain uses TRBV2 and TRBJ1-1, with 10 bases matching TRBD1. After removal of 7 bases from V and 3 bases from J, the junction contained 8 bases not matched to a gene. Germline-derived CDR1 and CDR2 are SNHLY and FYNNEI. This CDR3 is built from 15 residues. The CDR3 here is CASKRTGGGYTEAFF. For the CDR3, the DNA is TGTGCCAGCAAGAGGACAGGGGGGGGGTACACTGAAGCTTTCTTT.

The chain is built from TRBV5-4 and TRBJ1-2; perhaps TRBD1 as D (6 bases). The CDR3 has 13 amino acids. Trimming took off 4 bases at V and 2 bases at J, with 9 bases between the two ends. CDR1 SGHNT and CDR2 YYREEE come from the germline V gene (reference sequence). The DNA of the CDR3 is TGTGCCAGCAGCACAGACAGGAACTATGGCTACACCTTC. This sequence encodes CASSTDRNYGYTF.

This chain links TRBV5-4 with TRBJ2-1; D call uncertain. Deletions cut 7 bases from V and 6 bases from J, with 8 bases between. CDR3 length: 11 residues. The germline V gene has CDR1 SGHNT and CDR2 YYREEE (reference sequence). Here the CDR3 reads CASGSSNEQFF. CDR3 nucleotide sequence: TGTGCCAGCGGGTCAAGCAATGAGCAGTTCTTC.

The rearrangement links TRBV10-1 to TRBJ2-1; weak D call: TRBD1 (5 bases). The CDR3 sequence is 15 residues long. Germline CDR1 reads WNHNN; CDR2 reads SYGVQD (reference sequence). With 2 bases removed from V and 4 bases from J, the gap between germline ends came to 12 bases. CDR3 loop: CASSEGTGTYNEQFF. CDR3 nucleotide sequence: TGCGCCAGCAGTGAGGGAACAGGAACGTACAATGAGCAGTTCTTC.

Notes on this clone: The same CDR3 can be traced to other DNA sequences in this sample. The rearrangement joins TRBV28 to TRBJ2-3; no clear D gene. This CDR3 spans 14 amino acids. The V gene lost 3 bases and the J gene lost 0 bases, with 7 bases spanning the gap. Germline V gives CDR1 MDHEN, CDR2 SYDVKM. CDR3 region: CASSLSSSTDTQYF. CDR3 coding DNA: TGTGCCAGCAGTTTGTCATCTAGCACAGATACGCAGTATTTT.

The chain joins TRBV6-5 to TRBJ1-5, with a tentative D call TRBD1 (5 bases). The CDR3 consists of 13 residues. The V gene's germline CDR1 is MNHEY and CDR2 SVGAGI. V shed 4 bases and J shed 4 bases, with 8 bases lying between them. The CDR3: CASSWDVNQPQHF. The CDR3 DNA reads TGTGCCAGCAGTTGGGACGTTAATCAGCCCCAGCATTTT.

This chain links TRBV11-2 with TRBJ1-2; D remains ambiguous. The CDR3 totals 15 residues. The germline gives CDR1 SGHAT, CDR2 FQNNGV. V was clipped by 5 bases and J by 5 bases, with 18 bases between them. DNA of the CDR3: TGTGCCAGCAGCACAAATGTCGGGGAGACGTATGGCTACACCTTC. It encodes CASSTNVGETYGYTF.

The chain combines TRBV11-2 with TRBJ2-5; D is undetermined. The DNA end is a closer match to TRBJ2-7, so the J assignment may be wrong. The V gene's germline CDR1 is SGHAT and CDR2 FQNNGV. The CDR3 is 12 residues long. The CDR3, as DNA: TGTGCCAGCAGCCCCACCCCCTACGAGCAGTACTTC. Its translation: CASSPTPYEQYF.

The genes are TRBV28 and TRBJ2-5; D unresolved. V was shortened by 5 bases and J by 2 bases, with 9 bases between the two germline ends. This CDR3 contains 13 residues. Germline V CDR1 and CDR2: MDHEN, SYDVKM. CDR3 DNA: TGTGCCAGCAGTCTCCGGCTTCAAGAGACCCAGTACTTC. Its translation: CASSLRLQETQYF.

The V call is TRBV5-1, the J call TRBJ1-2, with 9 bases matching TRBD1. There are 14 residues in the CDR3. V was pared by 5 bases and J by 3 bases, with 5 bases of the junction left unmatched. Germline loops: CDR1 SGHRS, CDR2 YFSETQ. The CDR3 DNA is TGCGCCAGCAGGCCGGGACAGGGAGACTATGGCTACACCTTC. Protein sequence: CASRPGQGDYGYTF.

The chain links TRBV27 to TRBJ2-7, with 7 bases matching TRBD1. CDR1 is MNHEY, CDR2 SMNVEV, per germline (reference sequence). The CDR3 is 15 amino acids. The ends lost 6 bases at V and 4 bases at J; junction bases unmatched: 12. The CDR3 reads CASSHPDRRPYEQYF. The CDR3 DNA is TGTGCCAGCAGCCATCCGGACAGGAGGCCTTACGAGCAGTACTTC.

The chain recombines TRBV14 with TRBJ2-1, with TRBD1 matching 8 bases. Germline CDR1 is SGHDN and CDR2 is FVKESK. CDR3 length: 13 residues. After removal of 3 bases from V and 14 bases from J, the junction contained 9 bases not matched to a gene. The DNA of the CDR3 is TGTGCCAGCAGCCAGGACAGGACAGGGTACAAGTTCTTC. This translates into CASSQDRTGYKFF.

J is TRBJ2-7 and V is TRBV15, with D perhaps matching TRBD1 or TRBD2 (5 bases each). V lost 4 bases, J lost 4 bases, and 8 bases lay in between. Looked up from germline, CDR1 is LNHNV and CDR2 is YYDKDF (reference sequence). This CDR3 contains 12 residues. The CDR3 here is CATSTGRYEQYF. DNA of the CDR3: TGTGCCACCAGCACGGGACGTTACGAGCAGTACTTC.

The V gene is TRBV16, the J gene TRBJ1-4; TRBD1 aligns across 10 bases. Germline values: CDR1 KGHSY, CDR2 FQNENV. The V and J ends lost 3 bases and 6 bases, in that order; junction bases with no gene match: 7. This CDR3 contains 16 residues. CDR3 coding DNA: TGTGCCAGCAGCCATCCCCTCGGGACAGGGGATGAAAAACTGTTTTTT. Translation: CASSHPLGTGDEKLFF. Filled out from reference TRBV16 and TRBJ1-4, the complete variable domain reads GEEVAQTPKHLVRGEGQKAKLYCAPIKGHSYVFWYQQVLKNEFKFLISFQNENVFDETGMPKERFSAKCLPNSPCSLEIQATKLEDSAVYFCASSHPLGTGDEKLFFGSGTQLSVL.

The chain uses TRBV9 and TRBJ1-2; 9 bases match TRBD1. Germline V gene sequence: CDR1 SGDLS, CDR2 YYNGEE. CDR3 length equals 15 residues. J gave up 7 bases and V 3 bases, and 10 bases lay outside the gene matches. The CDR3 DNA sequence: TGTGCCAGCAGCGCCCGGGACAGGGAGGTGTTTGGCTACACCTTC. Protein: CASSARDREVFGYTF.

Concerning this clone: One junction end disagrees with the germline gene, perhaps due to a read error. V usage is TRBV5-1 and J usage is TRBJ1-3, with D maybe TRBD1 (6 bases). CDR3 length: 17 amino acids. Germline CDR1 reads SGHRS; CDR2 reads YFSETQ. In nucleotides, the CDR3 is TGCGCCAGCAGCTTGGGTCCTGGGACAATGTCTGAAAACACCATATATTTT. It translates to CASSLGPGTMSENTIYF.